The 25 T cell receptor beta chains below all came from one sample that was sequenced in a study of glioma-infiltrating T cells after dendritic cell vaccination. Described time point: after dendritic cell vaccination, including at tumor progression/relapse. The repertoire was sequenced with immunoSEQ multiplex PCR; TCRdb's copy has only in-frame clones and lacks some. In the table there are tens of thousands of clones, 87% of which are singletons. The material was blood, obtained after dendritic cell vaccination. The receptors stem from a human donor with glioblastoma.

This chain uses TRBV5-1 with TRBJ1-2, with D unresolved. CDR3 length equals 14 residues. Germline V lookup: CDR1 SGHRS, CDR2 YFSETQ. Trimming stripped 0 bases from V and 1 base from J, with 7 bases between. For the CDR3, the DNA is TGCGCCAGCAGCTTGGAGAAGAGTAACTATGGCTACACCTTC. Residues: CASSLEKSNYGYTF.

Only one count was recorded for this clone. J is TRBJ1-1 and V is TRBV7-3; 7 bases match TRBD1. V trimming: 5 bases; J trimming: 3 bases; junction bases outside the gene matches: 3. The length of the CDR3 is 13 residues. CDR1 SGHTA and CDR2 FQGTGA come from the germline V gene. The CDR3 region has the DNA TGTGCCAGCAGCCGAACAGGGGACACTGAAGCTTTCTTT. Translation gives CASSRTGDTEAFF.

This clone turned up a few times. The CDR3 loop reads CASSEIWTGFEKLFF. CDR3 nucleotide sequence: TGTGCCAGCAGTGAAATCTGGACAGGGTTTGAAAAACTGTTTTTT. The chain combines TRBV2 with TRBJ1-4, with 8 bases matching TRBD1. CDR1 is SNHLY, CDR2 FYNNEI, per germline. The CDR3 runs 15 residues. V shed 2 bases, J shed 7 bases, and the junction held 6 bases outside the gene matches.

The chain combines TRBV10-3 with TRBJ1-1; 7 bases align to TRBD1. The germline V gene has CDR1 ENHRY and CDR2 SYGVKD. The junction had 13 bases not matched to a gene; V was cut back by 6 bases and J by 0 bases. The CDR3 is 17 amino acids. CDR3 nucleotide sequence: TGTGCCATCAGGCCCGGGACAGCTATCCAGATGAACACTGAAGCTTTCTTT. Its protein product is CAIRPGTAIQMNTEAFF.

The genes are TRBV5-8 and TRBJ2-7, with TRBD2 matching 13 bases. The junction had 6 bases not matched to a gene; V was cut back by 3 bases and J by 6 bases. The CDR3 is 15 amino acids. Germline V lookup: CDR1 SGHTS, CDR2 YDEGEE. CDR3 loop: CASSSGLAGVREQYF. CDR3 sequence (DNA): TGTGCCAGCAGCTCCGGACTAGCGGGGGTTCGCGAGCAGTACTTC.

The CDR3 DNA follows: TGTGCCAGCAGCTTAGGGACAGGGAGAACAGATACGCAGTATTTT. Amino acid sequence: CASSLGTGRTDTQYF. The J gene is TRBJ2-3, the V gene TRBV11-2; TRBD1 aligns across 8 bases. Germline values: CDR1 SGHAT, CDR2 FQNNGV. CDR3 length equals 15 residues. Losses at the gene ends were 1 base for V and 3 bases for J; bases not matched to a gene: 3.

CDR3 DNA sequence: TGTGCCGGGACTAGCGGCACAGATACGCAGTATTTT. Translated, it gives CAGTSGTDTQYF. The chain links TRBV2 to TRBJ2-3; TRBD2 matches at 10 bases. With 11 bases clipped from V and 1 base from J, the junction kept 0 bases outside the gene matches. The germline CDR1 and CDR2 sequences are SNHLY and FYNNEI. The CDR3 is 12 amino acids.

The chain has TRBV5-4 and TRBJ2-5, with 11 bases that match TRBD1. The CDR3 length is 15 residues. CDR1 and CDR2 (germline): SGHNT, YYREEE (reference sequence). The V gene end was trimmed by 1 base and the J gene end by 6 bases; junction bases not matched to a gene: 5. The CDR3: CASSLWTGGVKTQYF. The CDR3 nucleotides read TGTGCCAGCAGCTTGTGGACAGGGGGCGTTAAGACCCAGTACTTC.

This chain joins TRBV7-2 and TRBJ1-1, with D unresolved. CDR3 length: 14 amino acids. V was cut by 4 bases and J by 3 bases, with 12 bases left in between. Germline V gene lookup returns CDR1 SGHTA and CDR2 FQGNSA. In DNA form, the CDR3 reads TGTGCCAGCAGCTGGCGGGTTCAGGACACTGAAGCTTTCTTT. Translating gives CASSWRVQDTEAFF.

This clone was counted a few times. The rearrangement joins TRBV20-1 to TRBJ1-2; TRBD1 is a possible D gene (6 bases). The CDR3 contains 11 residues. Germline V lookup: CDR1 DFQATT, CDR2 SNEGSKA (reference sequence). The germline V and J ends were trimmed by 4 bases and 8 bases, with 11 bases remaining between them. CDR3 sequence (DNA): TGCAGTGCTAACAGGGTCGGGGGCTACACCTTC. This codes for CSANRVGGYTF.

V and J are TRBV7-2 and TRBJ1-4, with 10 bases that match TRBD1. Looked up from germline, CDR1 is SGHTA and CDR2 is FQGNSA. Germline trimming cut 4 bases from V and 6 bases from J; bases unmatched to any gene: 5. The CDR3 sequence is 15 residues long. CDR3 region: CASSSTDRGHEKLFF. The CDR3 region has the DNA TGTGCCAGCAGCTCCACCGACAGGGGGCATGAAAAACTGTTTTTT.

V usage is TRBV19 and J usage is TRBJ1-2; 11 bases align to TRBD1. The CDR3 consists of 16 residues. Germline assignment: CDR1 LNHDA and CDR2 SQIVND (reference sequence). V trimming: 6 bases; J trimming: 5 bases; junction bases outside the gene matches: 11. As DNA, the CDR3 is TGTGCCAGTAGCCTCGGGGGGACAGGGGGTGGATATGGCTACACCTTC. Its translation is CASSLGGTGGGYGYTF.

The DNA of the CDR3 is TGCGCCAGCAGCCAAGAGGTGGGATCACCAACGGGGGGCTACACCTTC. This encodes CASSQEVGSPTGGYTF. This chain connects TRBV4-3 to TRBJ1-2; D remains ambiguous. Germline CDR1 LGHNA, CDR2 YSLEER. CDR3 size: 16 residues. Between the trimmed V and J ends, which lost 0 bases and 8 bases, there was a span of 19 bases.

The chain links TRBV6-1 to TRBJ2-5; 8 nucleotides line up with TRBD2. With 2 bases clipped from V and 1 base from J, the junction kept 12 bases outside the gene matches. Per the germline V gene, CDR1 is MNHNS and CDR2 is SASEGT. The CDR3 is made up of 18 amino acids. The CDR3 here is CASSELFGLATVQETQYF. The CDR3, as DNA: TGTGCCAGCAGTGAATTATTCGGACTAGCCACCGTCCAAGAGACCCAGTACTTC.

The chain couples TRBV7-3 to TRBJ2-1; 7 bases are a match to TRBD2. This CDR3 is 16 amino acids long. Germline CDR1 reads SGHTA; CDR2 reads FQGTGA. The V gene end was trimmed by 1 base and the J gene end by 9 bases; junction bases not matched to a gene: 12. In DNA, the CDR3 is TGTGCCAGCAGCTTAAAAGTAACGGGATCGGGAGGTGAGCAGTTCTTC. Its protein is CASSLKVTGSGGEQFF.

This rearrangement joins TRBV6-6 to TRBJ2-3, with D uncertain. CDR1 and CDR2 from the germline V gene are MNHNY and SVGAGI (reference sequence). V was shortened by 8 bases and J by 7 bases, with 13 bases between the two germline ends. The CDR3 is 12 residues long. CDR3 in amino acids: CASSPVDNTQYF. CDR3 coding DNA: TGTGCCAGCTCCCCGGTTGATAATACGCAGTATTTT.

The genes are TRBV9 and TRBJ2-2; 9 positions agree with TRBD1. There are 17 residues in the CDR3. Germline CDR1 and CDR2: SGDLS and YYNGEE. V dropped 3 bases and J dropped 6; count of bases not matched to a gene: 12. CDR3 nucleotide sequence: TGTGCCAGCAGCGCCGGAACAGGGGGCGGAATCCCCGGGGAGCTGTTTTTT. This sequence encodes CASSAGTGGGIPGELFF. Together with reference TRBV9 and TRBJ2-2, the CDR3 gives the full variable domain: DSGVTQTPKHLITATGQRVTLRCSPRSGDLSVYWYQQSLDQGLQFLIQYYNGEERAKGNILERFSAQQFPDLHSELNLSSLELGDSALYFCASSAGTGGGIPGELFFGEGSRLTVL.

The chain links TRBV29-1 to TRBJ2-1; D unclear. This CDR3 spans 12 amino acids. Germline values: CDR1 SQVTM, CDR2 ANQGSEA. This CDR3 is CSHTLTYNEQFF. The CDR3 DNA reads TGCAGTCATACTCTGACCTACAATGAGCAGTTCTTC.

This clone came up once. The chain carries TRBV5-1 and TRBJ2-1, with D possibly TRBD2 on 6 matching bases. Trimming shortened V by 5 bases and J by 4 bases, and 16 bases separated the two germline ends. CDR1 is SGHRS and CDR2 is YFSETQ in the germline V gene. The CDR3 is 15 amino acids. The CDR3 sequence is CASRAEGGVYNEQFF. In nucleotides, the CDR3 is TGCGCCAGCAGGGCCGAGGGCGGGGTTTACAATGAGCAGTTCTTC.

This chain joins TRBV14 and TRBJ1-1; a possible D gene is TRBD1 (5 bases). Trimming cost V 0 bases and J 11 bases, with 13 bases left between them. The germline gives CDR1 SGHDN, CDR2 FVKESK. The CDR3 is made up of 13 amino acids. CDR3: CASSQDPGEDAFF. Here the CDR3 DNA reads TGTGCCAGCAGCCAAGATCCGGGGGAGGATGCTTTCTTT.

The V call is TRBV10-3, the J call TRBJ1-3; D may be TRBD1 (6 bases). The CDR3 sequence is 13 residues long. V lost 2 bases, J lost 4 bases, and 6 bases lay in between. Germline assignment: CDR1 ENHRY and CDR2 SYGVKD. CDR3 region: CAISEGQGNTIYF. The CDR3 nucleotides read TGTGCCATCAGTGAGGGACAGGGAAACACCATATATTTT.

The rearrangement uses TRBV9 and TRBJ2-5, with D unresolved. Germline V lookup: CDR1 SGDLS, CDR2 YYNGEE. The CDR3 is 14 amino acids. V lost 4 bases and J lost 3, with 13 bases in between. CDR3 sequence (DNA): TGTGCCAGCAGCCCCCGCGTGGGCAAAGAGACCCAGTACTTC. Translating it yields CASSPRVGKETQYF.

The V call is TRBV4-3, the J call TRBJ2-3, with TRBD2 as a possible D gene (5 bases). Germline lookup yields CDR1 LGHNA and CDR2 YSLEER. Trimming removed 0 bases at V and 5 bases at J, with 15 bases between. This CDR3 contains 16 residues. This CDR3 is CASSQDQIRGKDTQYF. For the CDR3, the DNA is TGCGCCAGCAGCCAAGATCAGATACGAGGGAAAGATACGCAGTATTTT.

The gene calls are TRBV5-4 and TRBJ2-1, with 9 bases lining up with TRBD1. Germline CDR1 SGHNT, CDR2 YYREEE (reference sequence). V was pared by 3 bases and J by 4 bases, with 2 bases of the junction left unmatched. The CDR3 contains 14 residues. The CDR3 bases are TGTGCCAGCAGCTCCGGACAGGGGTACAATGAGCAGTTCTTC. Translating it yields CASSSGQGYNEQFF.

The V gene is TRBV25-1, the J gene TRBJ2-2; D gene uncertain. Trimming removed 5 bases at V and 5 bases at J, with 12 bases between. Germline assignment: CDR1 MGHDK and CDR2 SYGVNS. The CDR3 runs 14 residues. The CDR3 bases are TGTGCCAGCAGTCCCGGTTGGTATACCGGGGAGCTGTTTTTT. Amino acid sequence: CASSPGWYTGELFF.